These T cell receptor beta chains were read from a single sample in a study of T and B cells in COVID-19 patients. MiXCR, applied by TCRdb to the multiplex PCR reads, yields one record per CDR3 protein. The data show about 7,100 distinct CDR3 sequences, about 25% seen once. Sequencing was performed on blood. The source of these receptors is a human donor with active COVID-19. CDR3s include the opening cysteine and the closing phenylalanine or tryptophan. The D gene is left open where the match is weak. Clone size, where shown, is once, few, many, or a class for clones that have expanded.

d_call j_call clone_size v_call cdr3_nt cdr3_aa
. TRBJ1-1 . TRBV12-3/TRBV12-4 TGTGCCAGCAGTTTGATTGGGGGCGGTAACACTGAAGCTTTCTTT CASSLIGGGNTEAFF
TRBD1 TRBJ2-1 medium-sized TRBV6-2/TRBV6-3 TGTGCCAGCAGTACAGGACAGGGGGTGAACAATGAGCAGTTCTTC CASSTGQGVNNEQFF
. TRBJ2-7 . TRBV20-1 TGCAGTGCTAGAGATAGGCGGGGCTTGTACGAGCAGTACTTC CSARDRRGLYEQYF
. TRBJ1-1 medium-sized TRBV19 TGTGCCAGTAGCTCGACAGTGAACACTGAAGCTTTCTTT CASSSTVNTEAFF
. TRBJ1-4 . TRBV20-1 TGCAGTGCTAAGGTCGGGGGCGGGGATGAAAAACTGTTTTTT CSAKVGGGDEKLFF
. TRBJ2-5 many TRBV24-1 TGTGCCACCAGTGCAGCCAGGGAGACCCAGTACTTC CATSAARETQYF
. TRBJ1-2 . TRBV18 TGTGCCAGCTCACAAAGTAATCAACCGGGACTAAGAGGGAATGGCTACACCTTC CASSQSNQPGLRGNGYTF
. TRBJ1-1 few TRBV6-5 TGTGCCAGCAATGGACAGCCGGTTGAAGCTTTCTTT CASNGQPVEAFF
TRBD2 TRBJ2-1 few TRBV29-1 TGCAGCGTTGCGGAGGGACTAGCGGGAGAATATGAGCAGTTCTTC CSVAEGLAGEYEQFF
. TRBJ2-5 few TRBV5-4 TGTGCCAGCAGCTGGGCTAGCCGGGAGGAGACCCAGTACTTC CASSWASREETQYF
. TRBJ1-4 . TRBV6-5 TGTGCCAGCAGCCCGAGGGAAACAACTAATGAAAAACTGTTTTTT CASSPRETTNEKLFF
. TRBJ2-1 medium-sized TRBV12-3/TRBV12-4 TGTGCCAGCAGCTTATCGGGCGGCAATGAGCAGTTCTTC CASSLSGGNEQFF
TRBD1 TRBJ2-1 . TRBV19 TGTGCCAGTGCAACCGGGACAGGGGGCGCGGCTAGCGGGAGAGATGAGCAGTTCTTC CASATGTGGAASGRDEQFF
. TRBJ2-2 . TRBV20-1 TGCAGTGCTAGAGGCGGGGCGGTCACCGGGGAGCTGTTTTTT CSARGGAVTGELFF
. TRBJ2-3 medium-sized TRBV12-3/TRBV12-4 TGTGCCAGCAGTTTGGGCCAGTCCGCAGATACGCAGTATTTT CASSLGQSADTQYF
. TRBJ1-2 once TRBV29-1 TGCAGTGCTAGAGAAATCGGGAGAAGGGGAGGGCGGGGCTACACCTTC CSAREIGRRGGRGYTF
TRBD1 TRBJ2-5 . TRBV24-1 TGTGCCACCAGTGACCGGACAGGGGGATTGGAGACCCAGTACTTC CATSDRTGGLETQYF
. TRBJ2-3 few TRBV6-6 TGTGCCAGCACTTCGGGCGAATGGGGGTATACGCAGTATTTT CASTSGEWGYTQYF
. TRBJ1-3 few TRBV7-2 TGTGCCAGCAGCTTAGGAGGTCAGGGAATCTCTGGAAACACCATATATTTT CASSLGGQGISGNTIYF
TRBD1 TRBJ1-1 . TRBV12-3/TRBV12-4 TGTGCCAGCAGGAAGCCGGACAGGGCGGTCGCTGAAGCTTTCTTT CASRKPDRAVAEAFF
. TRBJ2-3 large TRBV30 TGTGCCTGGGAGCTGGGTGTTACGCAGTATTTT CAWELGVTQYF
TRBD2 TRBJ2-7 large TRBV29-1 TGCAGCGTTGAAAGGTCTAGCGGTTACGAGCAGTACTTC CSVERSSGYEQYF
. TRBJ1-2 . TRBV5-4 TGTGCCACACAAACCGGGGGCTACTATGGCTACACCTTC CATQTGGYYGYTF
TRBD1 TRBJ1-6 . TRBV28 TGTGCCAGCAGTCCACCCCAGGGGGGCTTTAATAATTCACCCCTCCACTTT CASSPPQGGFNNSPLHF
. TRBJ2-1 medium-sized TRBV13 TGTGCCAGCAGCTATAAAGGGGGGACGGCTAGCCTTACTGAGCAGTTCTTC CASSYKGGTASLTEQFF
TRBD1 TRBJ2-2 . TRBV12-3/TRBV12-4 TGTGCCAGCAGTTTGGGACAGCCGAACACCGGGGAGCTGTTTTTT CASSLGQPNTGELFF
. TRBJ1-5 once TRBV20-1 TGCAGTGCCCAGGATATCCGGGGGAGTCAGCCCCAGCATTTT CSAQDIRGSQPQHF